What follows are 15 T cell receptor beta chains derived from one specimen sequenced in a study of shared clonotypes between healthy human individuals. Data came from immunoSEQ multiplex PCR; TCRdb stores just in-frame clones and leaves some out. The sample yields 2 million to 2.5 million clones, over 85% seen once. Sequencing was carried out using naive CD4+ T cells from PBMCs. Noted subset: CD45RA+ positively selected. The receptors here all came from a man between 18 and 29 years old in good health. Some clones in this sample may be carry-over from other donors' samples.

This chain connects TRBV15 to TRBJ2-1; D is undetermined. The CDR3 covers 14 residues. V lost 4 bases to trimming and J lost 5 bases, with 12 bases between them. CDR1 LNHNV and CDR2 YYDKDF come from the germline V gene (reference sequence). In DNA, the CDR3 is TGTGCCACCAGCAACCGGCCCCCCAACAATGAGCAGTTCTTC. It yields the protein CATSNRPPNNEQFF.

The chain uses TRBV7-8 and TRBJ2-7; D is possibly TRBD2 (7 bases). The V gene lost 5 bases and the J gene lost 3 bases, with 11 bases spanning the gap. Per the germline V gene, CDR1 is SGHVS and CDR2 is FQNEAQ. There are 13 residues in the CDR3. CDR3 in DNA: TGTGCCAGCAGCCCGGGGGGCGGCTACGAGCAGTACTTC. Translated, it gives CASSPGGGYEQYF.

The chain couples TRBV2 to TRBJ1-4; D unclear. Trimming pared 7 bases from V and 4 bases from J, leaving 10 bases between. CDR1 SNHLY and CDR2 FYNNEI come from the germline V gene. The CDR3 length is 13 residues. This CDR3 is CASTASFNEKLFF. CDR3 bases: TGTGCCAGCACGGCGTCCTTTAATGAAAAACTGTTTTTT.

The gene calls are TRBV25-1 and TRBJ2-2; tentatively, D is TRBD2 (7 bases). Germline V gene sequence: CDR1 MGHDK, CDR2 SYGVNS. V lost 6 bases, J lost 3 bases, and 14 bases lay in between. The CDR3 spans 15 residues. The CDR3 spells CASRGGAIDTGELFF. In DNA form, the CDR3 reads TGTGCCAGCAGAGGGGGGGCAATCGACACCGGGGAGCTGTTTTTT.

In this sample, this clone turned up a few times. Different DNA sequences within this sample yield the same CDR3. V gene TRBV18 combines with J gene TRBJ2-7; D gene uncertain. Germline CDR1 and CDR2: KGHSH and LQKENI. Trimming removed 3 bases at V and 5 bases at J, with 8 bases between. The CDR3 runs 12 residues. CDR3 in amino acids: CASSPSGDEQYF. CDR3 nucleotides: TGTGCCAGCTCACCTTCTGGGGACGAGCAGTACTTC.

The rearrangement uses TRBV30 and TRBJ2-1; 8 bases are shared with TRBD1. Germline trimming cut 4 bases from V and 4 bases from J; bases unmatched to any gene: 6. This CDR3 has 14 amino acids. Looked up from germline, CDR1 is GTSNPN and CDR2 is SVGIG (reference sequence). CDR3 amino acids: CAWTTGQGYNEQFF. Written as DNA, the CDR3 is TGTGCCTGGACCACTGGACAGGGTTACAATGAGCAGTTCTTC. Looking up the rest from reference TRBV30 and TRBJ2-1 gives the full variable domain: SQTIHQWPATLVQPVGSPLSLECTVEGTSNPNLYWYRQAAGRGLQLLFYSVGIGQISSEVPQNLSASRPQDRQFILSSKKLLLSDSGFYLCAWTTGQGYNEQFFGPGTRLTVL.

The rearrangement uses TRBV15 and TRBJ1-1; 12 bases fit TRBD1. This CDR3 spans 15 amino acids. Trimming cost V 3 bases and J 4 bases; bases outside gene matches: 3. Germline loops: CDR1 LNHNV, CDR2 YYDKDF (reference sequence). The CDR3 DNA follows: TGTGCCACCAGCAGGGGACAGGGGGCCTTCACTGAAGCTTTCTTT. It specifies CATSRGQGAFTEAFF.

This chain uses TRBV5-1 with TRBJ1-3; 7 bases are a match to TRBD1. This CDR3 has 16 amino acids. J lost 0 bases, V lost 4 bases, and 7 bases had no gene match. The germline gives CDR1 SGHRS, CDR2 YFSETQ. CDR3 DNA sequence: TGCGCCAGCAGCAGGGACAGCCGAGCCTCTGGAAACACCATATATTTT. It translates to CASSRDSRASGNTIYF.

This sequence joins TRBV7-2 and TRBJ2-1; TRBD2 agrees at 13 bases. Germline CDR1 is SGHTA and CDR2 is FQGNSA. This CDR3 has 16 amino acids. The ends lost 4 bases at V and 10 bases at J; junction bases unmatched: 10. The CDR3 reads CASSSWTSGSTGEQFF. The DNA of the CDR3 is TGTGCCAGCAGCTCTTGGACTAGCGGGAGTACAGGCGAGCAGTTCTTC.

The genes are TRBV29-1 and TRBJ1-2, with D possibly TRBD1 on 5 matching bases. CDR3 size: 13 residues. The germline CDR1 and CDR2 sequences are SQVTM and ANQGSEA. The V gene lost 4 bases and the J gene lost 4 bases, with 13 bases spanning the gap. The CDR3 sequence: CSVARDGRYGYTF. In nucleotides, the CDR3 is TGCAGCGTTGCCAGGGACGGACGCTATGGCTACACCTTC.

This rearrangement joins TRBV5-1 to TRBJ1-2, with 8 bases that match TRBD1. Germline V lookup: CDR1 SGHRS, CDR2 YFSETQ. The V gene end was trimmed by 2 bases and the J gene end by 8 bases; junction bases not matched to a gene: 11. The CDR3 totals 15 residues. DNA for the CDR3: TGCGCCAGCAGCTTATTCCCAGGGGGCTCGGGAGGCTACACCTTC. This encodes CASSLFPGGSGGYTF.

This chain connects TRBV9 to TRBJ1-1; D is uncertain. The V end lost 0 bases, the J end lost 4 bases, and 10 bases lay between the germline ends. CDR1 is SGDLS, CDR2 YYNGEE, per germline. This CDR3 contains 14 residues. For the CDR3, the DNA is TGTGCCAGCAGCGTAGCATCGGGAAGCACTGAAGCTTTCTTT. Encoded protein: CASSVASGSTEAFF.

The V call is TRBV30, the J call TRBJ2-6; no clear D. V was cut by 0 bases and J by 0 bases, with 21 bases left in between. The CDR3 totals 20 residues. Germline-derived CDR1 and CDR2 are GTSNPN and SVGIG (reference sequence). The CDR3 loop is CAWSVLFGRQTYSGANVLTF. CDR3 coding DNA: TGTGCCTGGAGTGTCCTATTTGGCAGGCAGACTTACTCTGGGGCCAACGTCCTGACTTTC.

On this clone itself: The sample contains more than one DNA sequence encoding this CDR3. The chain employs TRBV5-1 and TRBJ2-1, with D possibly matching TRBD2 (6 bases). The CDR3 has 13 residues. Per the germline V gene, CDR1 is SGHRS and CDR2 is YFSETQ. V was clipped by 3 bases and J by 4 bases, with 8 bases between them. The CDR3 coding sequence is TGCGCCAGCAGCTCCGGGACTTACAATGAGCAGTTCTTC. Protein product: CASSSGTYNEQFF.

The chain couples TRBV5-1 to TRBJ2-7; D might be TRBD1 or TRBD2, each matching 5 bases. V dropped 4 bases and J dropped 0 bases, with 17 bases sitting between them. This CDR3 comprises 16 residues. Germline V CDR1 and CDR2: SGHRS, YFSETQ. The CDR3 DNA is TGCGCCAGCAGCAATGGTGGGACCACGAGCTCCTACGAGCAGTACTTC. This sequence encodes CASSNGGTTSSYEQYF.